Each of the 23 T cell receptor beta chains below was sequenced from the same sample in a study of blood T cell repertoires in COVID-19. Some clones are missing from TCRdb's copy, which holds only in-frame ones; the method was immunoSEQ multiplex PCR. The sample holds some 250,000 clones, approximately 90% seen once. Sequencing was performed on peripheral blood. These receptors all come from a middle-aged woman who had recovered from COVID-19.

The chain joins TRBV4-1 to TRBJ2-4; 7 bases agree with TRBD1. J lost 8 bases, V lost 1 base, and 8 bases had no gene match. This CDR3 has 15 residues. CDR1 is MGHRA, CDR2 YSYEKL, per germline. CDR3 DNA: TGCGCCAGCAGCCAAGTCGAGGGGGCGCGGGACATTCAGTACTTC. Its translation is CASSQVEGARDIQYF.

The chain uses TRBV15 and TRBJ1-1; D is ambiguous. Germline CDR1 LNHNV, CDR2 YYDKDF (reference sequence). The germline V and J ends were trimmed by 1 base and 11 bases, with 11 bases remaining between them. The CDR3 consists of 12 residues. The CDR3 DNA reads TGTGCCACCAGCAGAGGTACCGGGAGGGCTTTCTTT. This encodes CATSRGTGRAFF.

This clone has just one count. The chain uses TRBV19 and TRBJ2-3, with D tentatively TRBD1 (5 bases). Trimming left V 3 bases short and J 0 bases short, with 10 bases between. The germline CDR1 and CDR2 sequences are LNHDA and SQIVND (reference sequence). This CDR3 has 15 residues. In DNA, the CDR3 is TGTGCCAGTAGTATCAGTCAGGGTAGCACAGATACGCAGTATTTT. Encoded protein: CASSISQGSTDTQYF.

The gene calls are TRBV28 and TRBJ2-1; 12 bases map to TRBD2. V lost 2 bases to trimming and J lost 0 bases; unmatched junction nucleotides: 5. Germline values: CDR1 MDHEN, CDR2 SYDVKM. The CDR3 is 18 amino acids. Written as DNA, the CDR3 is TGTGCCAGCAGTTTAGTGGGACTAGCGGGCGGCTCCTACAATGAGCAGTTCTTC. Translating it yields CASSLVGLAGGSYNEQFF.

The gene calls are TRBV27 and TRBJ1-1; 7 bases fit TRBD1. CDR3 length equals 12 residues. The ends lost 6 bases at V and 6 bases at J; junction bases unmatched: 4. CDR1 MNHEY and CDR2 SMNVEV come from the germline V gene (reference sequence). CDR3 amino acids: CASSQGVAEAFF. The CDR3 region has the DNA TGTGCCAGCAGCCAGGGGGTGGCTGAAGCTTTCTTT.

The chain links TRBV7-9 to TRBJ2-1, with D perhaps matching TRBD2 (6 bases). Trimming left V 4 bases short and J 2 bases short, with 12 bases between. The CDR3 spans 15 residues. The germline gives CDR1 SEHNR, CDR2 FQNEAQ (reference sequence). CDR3: CASSSGLRTYNEQFF. The CDR3 bases are TGTGCCAGCAGCTCGGGACTGAGGACCTACAATGAGCAGTTCTTC.

V and J are TRBV9 and TRBJ1-1; D is unclear. The CDR3 is 13 residues long. In germline, CDR1 is SGDLS, CDR2 YYNGEE. V lost 3 bases to trimming and J lost 5 bases, with 11 bases between them. CDR3 nucleotides: TGTGCCAGCAGCGCCCCGCTGCGTACTGAAGCTTTCTTT. Its protein is CASSAPLRTEAFF.

This rearrangement joins TRBV27 to TRBJ2-7; D may be TRBD2 (5 bases). There are 14 residues in the CDR3. Trimming left V 6 bases short and J 2 bases short, with 14 bases between. Looked up from germline, CDR1 is MNHEY and CDR2 is SMNVEV (reference sequence). In DNA form, the CDR3 reads TGTGCCAGCAGACCAACGGGGTTCGCCTACGAGCAGTACGTC. Its protein product is CASRPTGFAYEQYV.

The chain is built from TRBV10-3 and TRBJ1-1, with 8 bases lining up with TRBD1. The CDR3 is 14 amino acids. Germline assignment: CDR1 ENHRY and CDR2 SYGVKD. After removal of 4 bases from V and 5 bases from J, the junction contained 6 bases not matched to a gene. The CDR3 sequence is CAISGTGGGTEAFF. DNA for the CDR3: TGTGCCATCAGTGGCACAGGGGGAGGTACTGAAGCTTTCTTT.

The chain joins TRBV5-4 to TRBJ1-1; D may be TRBD1 (6 bases). This CDR3 region has 16 residues. Trimming stripped 3 bases from V and 0 bases from J, with 15 bases between. Germline V lookup: CDR1 SGHNT, CDR2 YYREEE (reference sequence). The CDR3 loop reads CASSSPVGGMNTEAFF. Written as DNA, the CDR3 is TGTGCCAGCAGCTCCCCGGTAGGGGGTATGAACACTGAAGCTTTCTTT.

The V gene is TRBV7-2, the J gene TRBJ1-2; 11 bases line up with TRBD1. The CDR3 consists of 14 residues. In germline, CDR1 is SGHTA, CDR2 FQGNSA. Trimming at V came to 4 bases and at J to 3 bases, leaving 1 base not matched to a gene. In DNA, the CDR3 is TGTGCCAGCAGCTGGACAGGGGGCGACTATGGCTACACCTTC. Protein sequence: CASSWTGGDYGYTF.

This clone showed up just once. This rearrangement joins TRBV6-5 to TRBJ2-4; the match to TRBD2 covers 7 bases. V lost 5 bases and J lost 6; bases outside the gene matches: 4. This CDR3 has 13 residues. The germline CDR1 and CDR2 sequences are MNHEY and SVGAGI. The CDR3 nucleotides read TGTGCCAGCAGTCCACCGGGGGGAAACATTCAGTACTTC. Its protein product is CASSPPGGNIQYF.

The gene calls are TRBV6-6 and TRBJ1-1; 10 nucleotides line up with TRBD1. This CDR3 has 15 amino acids. CDR1 and CDR2 from the germline V gene are MNHNY and SVGAGI (reference sequence). With V trimmed by 6 bases and J by 1 base, 5 bases remained unmatched. CDR3 coding DNA: TGTGCCAGCAGCCGCCGGGACAGGGGGAACACTGAAGCTTTCTTT. Its translation is CASSRRDRGNTEAFF.

V is TRBV20-1 and J is TRBJ2-5; D gene uncertain. V was shortened by 5 bases and J by 3 bases, with 7 bases between the two germline ends. The CDR3 length is 11 residues. Germline V gives CDR1 DFQATT, CDR2 SNEGSKA (reference sequence). The CDR3 sequence: CSALREETQYF. The CDR3, as DNA: TGCAGTGCTCTCCGGGAAGAGACCCAGTACTTC.

The rearrangement joins TRBV11-3 to TRBJ2-1; possibly TRBD1 for D (6 bases). Trimming cost V 0 bases and J 10 bases, with 16 bases left between them. In germline, CDR1 is SGHNT, CDR2 YENEEA. CDR3 length equals 15 residues. This chain's CDR3 is CASSLDGPRGSEQFF. Written as DNA, the CDR3 is TGTGCCAGCAGCTTAGACGGCCCTAGGGGGTCGGAGCAGTTCTTC.

This chain links TRBV7-2 with TRBJ2-1; maybe TRBD2 (6 bases). The V end lost 6 bases, the J end lost 0 bases, and 12 bases lay between the germline ends. Germline V gene data show CDR1 as SGHTA and CDR2 as FQGNSA. This CDR3 region has 15 residues. CDR3 in DNA: TGTGCCAGCAGTATCGGGAGCCCCTCCTACAATGAGCAGTTCTTC. Its protein is CASSIGSPSYNEQFF.

The rearrangement uses TRBV4-1 and TRBJ2-5; D might be TRBD1 (6 bases). The CDR3 length is 15 residues. Germline CDR1 reads MGHRA; CDR2 reads YSYEKL. With 1 base removed from V and 9 bases from J, the gap between germline ends came to 18 bases. This CDR3 is CASSQVSGASGAQYF. In DNA form, the CDR3 reads TGCGCCAGCAGCCAAGTCTCAGGGGCCTCCGGGGCCCAGTACTTC.

The chain is built from TRBV21-1 and TRBJ2-7; whether TRBD2, the table's D call, matches the DNA was not checked. TRBV21-1 is a listed pseudogene. The CDR3 sequence is 12 residues long. The CDR3 loop is CASLLLWWEQYV. The DNA of the CDR3 is TGTGCCAGCCTCCTACTATGGTGGGAGCAGTACGTC.

This rearrangement joins TRBV5-6 to TRBJ1-2; the D gene is possibly TRBD1 (5 bases). The germline gives CDR1 SGHDT, CDR2 YYEEEE. Trimming removed 5 bases from V and 1 base from J, with 12 bases in between. The CDR3 is made up of 14 amino acids. CDR3: CASSPPTDNYGYTF. The CDR3 DNA reads TGTGCCAGCAGTCCTCCGACAGATAACTATGGCTACACCTTC. Looking up the rest from reference TRBV5-6 and TRBJ1-2 gives the full variable domain: DAGVTQSPTHLIKTRGQQVTLRCSPKSGHDTVSWYQQALGQGPQFIFQYYEEEERQRGNFPDRFSGHQFPNYSSELNVNALLLGDSALYLCASSPPTDNYGYTFGSGTRLTVV.

This chain uses TRBV7-2 with TRBJ1-1; D remains ambiguous. CDR1 and CDR2 (germline): SGHTA, FQGNSA. V was trimmed by 5 bases and J by 4 bases, leaving 11 bases between them. The CDR3 is made up of 13 amino acids. The CDR3 is CASSPSPGTEAFF. CDR3 DNA: TGTGCCAGCAGCCCGTCCCCGGGCACTGAAGCTTTCTTT.

The chain is built from TRBV28 and TRBJ2-3; the match to TRBD2 covers 12 bases. V lost 3 bases to trimming and J lost 6 bases; unmatched junction nucleotides: 4. CDR3 size: 15 residues. Germline assignment: CDR1 MDHEN and CDR2 SYDVKM. Here the CDR3 reads CASSFLAGGGDTQYF. CDR3 DNA sequence: TGTGCCAGCAGTTTTCTAGCGGGAGGGGGGGATACGCAGTATTTT. Drawing the rest from reference TRBV28 and TRBJ2-3, the complete variable domain is DVKVTQSSRYLVKRTGEKVFLECVQDMDHENMFWYRQDPGLGLRLIYFSYDVKMKEKGDIPEGYSVSREKKERFSLILESASTNQTSMYLCASSFLAGGGDTQYFGPGTRLTVL.

The table lists this clone with a count of one. The chain has TRBV3-1 (or the pseudogene TRBV3-2) and TRBJ1-2; 7 nucleotides line up with TRBD1. J gave up 7 bases and V 7 bases, and 3 bases lay outside the gene matches. The CDR3 extends over 11 amino acids. Per the germline V gene, CDR1 is LGHDT and CDR2 is YNNKEL (reference sequence). The CDR3 here is CASTSGGGYTF. The DNA for the CDR3 is TGTGCCAGCACCTCAGGGGGTGGCTACACCTTC.

The rearrangement links TRBV10-3 to TRBJ1-5; D is possibly TRBD1 (6 bases). The CDR3 is 15 residues long. Germline V gene data show CDR1 as ENHRY and CDR2 as SYGVKD. V was clipped by 2 bases and J by 6 bases, with 14 bases between them. The CDR3 sequence: CAISEGPGAGQPQHF. CDR3 bases: TGTGCCATCAGTGAGGGACCAGGGGCAGGTCAGCCCCAGCATTTT.